The 7 T cell receptor beta chains below come from one sample, sequenced in a study of breast tumors, draining lymph nodes, adjacent tissues. TCRdb re-called the multiplex PCR reads with MiXCR, one entry per CDR3 protein. The data contain more than 50,000 distinct CDR3 sequences, roughly 50% of them singletons. The sample taken for sequencing was breast tumor tissue. The receptor source for this set is a female donor with breast cancer. Some clones in this sample may be carry-over from other donors' samples.

This clonotype was seen a few times. V and J are TRBV20-1 and TRBJ2-3; TRBD2 agrees at 8 bases. The germline V gene has CDR1 DFQATT and CDR2 SNEGSKA (reference sequence). The junction had 12 bases not matched to a gene; V was cut back by 3 bases and J by 10 bases. The CDR3 contains 14 residues. CDR3 bases: TGCAGTGCTAGGGTTAGCGGGGCTGGTAAGGCGCAGTATTTT. This codes for CSARVSGAGKAQYF.

In its sample, this clonotype was seen many times. The J gene is TRBJ2-1, the V gene TRBV19; maybe TRBD1 (6 bases). The CDR3 covers 14 residues. The germline V and J ends were trimmed by 3 bases and 7 bases, with 13 bases remaining between them. Germline lookup yields CDR1 LNHDA and CDR2 SQIVND (reference sequence). The CDR3 nucleotides are TGTGCCAGTAGTATCATTCGGACAGCTAATGAGCAGTTCTTC. Translated, it gives CASSIIRTANEQFF.

The chain employs TRBV15 and TRBJ2-1, with D possibly being TRBD2 (5 bases). V lost 3 bases and J lost 0, with 18 bases in between. There are 18 residues in the CDR3. CDR1 and CDR2 (germline): LNHNV, YYDKDF (reference sequence). The CDR3 loop reads CATSSHTTIQSSYNEQFF. In nucleotides, the CDR3 is TGTGCCACCAGCAGCCATACGACTATACAGAGCTCCTACAATGAGCAGTTCTTC.

The CDR3 protein is CSASVRGRAYNEQFF. Here the CDR3 DNA reads TGCAGTGCTAGTGTGCGTGGGAGGGCCTACAATGAGCAGTTCTTC. The rearrangement joins TRBV20-1 to TRBJ2-1; the match to TRBD2 covers 7 bases. Germline loops: CDR1 DFQATT, CDR2 SNEGSKA (reference sequence). V lost 3 bases and J lost 2; bases outside the gene matches: 7. The length of the CDR3 is 15 residues.

This clonotype was seen a single time. The chain combines TRBV5-1 with TRBJ1-2, with D perhaps TRBD1 (5 bases). CDR1 and CDR2 (germline): SGHRS, YFSETQ. The CDR3 sequence is 16 residues long. V gave up 4 bases and J gave up 5 bases, with 21 bases separating them. In DNA, the CDR3 is TGCGCCAGCAGCGCCGGAGGGGTCGGGGAGGGATATGGCTACACCTTC. The encoded protein is CASSAGGVGEGYGYTF.

CDR3 DNA: TGTGCCAGCAGTTACTTGATAACAGGGGGGGACCAGCCCCAGCATTTT. As protein: CASSYLITGGDQPQHF. The chain recombines TRBV6-6 with TRBJ1-5; 8 bases fit TRBD1. The CDR3 is made up of 16 amino acids. CDR1 MNHNY and CDR2 SVGAGI come from the germline V gene (reference sequence). J was trimmed by 7 bases and V by 1 base; bases with no gene match: 9.

The chain is built from TRBV20-1 and TRBJ2-7; TRBD1 matches 9 bases. The trim removed 0 bases at V and 6 bases at J, leaving 9 bases unmatched. This CDR3 contains 15 residues. Germline lookup yields CDR1 DFQATT and CDR2 SNEGSKA (reference sequence). In DNA form, the CDR3 reads TGCAGTGCTAGAGATGTCAGGACAGGGGCGAGCGAGCAGTACTTC. This sequence encodes CSARDVRTGASEQYF.